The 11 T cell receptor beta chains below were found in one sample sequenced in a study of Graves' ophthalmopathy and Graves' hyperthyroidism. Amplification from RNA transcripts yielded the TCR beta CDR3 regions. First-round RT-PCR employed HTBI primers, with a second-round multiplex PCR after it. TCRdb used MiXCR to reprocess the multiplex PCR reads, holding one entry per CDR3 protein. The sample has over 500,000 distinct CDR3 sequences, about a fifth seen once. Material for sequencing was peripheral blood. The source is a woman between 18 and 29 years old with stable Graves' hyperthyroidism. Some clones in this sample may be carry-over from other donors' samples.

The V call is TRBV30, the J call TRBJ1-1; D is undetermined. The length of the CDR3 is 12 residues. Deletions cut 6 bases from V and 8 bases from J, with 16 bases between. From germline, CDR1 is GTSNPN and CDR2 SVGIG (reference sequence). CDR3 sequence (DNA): TGTGCCTGTGTGTCCGGGGTCAGCGAAGCTTTCTTT. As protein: CACVSGVSEAFF.

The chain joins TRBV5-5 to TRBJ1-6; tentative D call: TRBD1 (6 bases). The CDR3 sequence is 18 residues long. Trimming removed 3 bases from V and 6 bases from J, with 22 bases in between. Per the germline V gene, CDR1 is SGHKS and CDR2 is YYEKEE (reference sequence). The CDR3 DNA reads TGTGCCAGCAGCTCGGGGACGGGTGCGGGGGGCTTTAATTCACCCCTCCACTTT. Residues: CASSSGTGAGGFNSPLHF.

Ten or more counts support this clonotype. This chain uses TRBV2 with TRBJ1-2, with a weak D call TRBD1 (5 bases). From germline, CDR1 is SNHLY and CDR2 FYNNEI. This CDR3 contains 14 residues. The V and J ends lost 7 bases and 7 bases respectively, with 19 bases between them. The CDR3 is CASTIQGVRIGYTF. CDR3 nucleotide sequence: TGTGCCAGCACTATCCAGGGAGTTCGGATTGGCTACACCTTC.

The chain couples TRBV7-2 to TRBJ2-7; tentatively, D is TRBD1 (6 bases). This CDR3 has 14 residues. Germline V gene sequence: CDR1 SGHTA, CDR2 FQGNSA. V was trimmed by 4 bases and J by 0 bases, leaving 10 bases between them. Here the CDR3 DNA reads TGTGCCAGCAGCTGGACAGTGAGCTCCTACGAGCAGTACTTC. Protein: CASSWTVSSYEQYF.

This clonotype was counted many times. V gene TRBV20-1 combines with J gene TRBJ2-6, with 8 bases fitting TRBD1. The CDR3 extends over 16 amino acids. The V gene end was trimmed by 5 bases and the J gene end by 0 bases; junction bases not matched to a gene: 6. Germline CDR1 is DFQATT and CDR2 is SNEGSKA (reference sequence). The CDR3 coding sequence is TGCAGTGCTTCCGGACAGGGCTACTCTGGGGCCAACGTCCTGACTTTC. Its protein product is CSASGQGYSGANVLTF.

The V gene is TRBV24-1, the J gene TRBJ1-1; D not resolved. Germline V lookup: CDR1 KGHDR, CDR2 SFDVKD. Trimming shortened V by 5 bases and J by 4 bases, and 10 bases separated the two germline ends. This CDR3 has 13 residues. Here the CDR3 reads CATSAVGSTEAFF. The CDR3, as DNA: TGTGCCACCAGTGCGGTAGGGAGCACTGAAGCTTTCTTT.

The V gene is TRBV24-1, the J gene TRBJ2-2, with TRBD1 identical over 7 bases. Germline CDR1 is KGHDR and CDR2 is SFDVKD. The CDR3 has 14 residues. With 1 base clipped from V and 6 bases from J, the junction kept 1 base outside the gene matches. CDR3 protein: CATSDFTGAGELFF. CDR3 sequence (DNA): TGTGCCACCAGTGATTTTACAGGGGCCGGGGAGCTGTTTTTT.

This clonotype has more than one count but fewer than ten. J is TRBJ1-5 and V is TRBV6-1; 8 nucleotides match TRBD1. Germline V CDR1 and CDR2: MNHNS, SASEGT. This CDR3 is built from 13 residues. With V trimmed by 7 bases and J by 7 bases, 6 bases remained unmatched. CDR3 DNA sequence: TGTGCCAGCACCGACAGGGGAGGCCAGCCCCAGCATTTT. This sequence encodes CASTDRGGQPQHF.

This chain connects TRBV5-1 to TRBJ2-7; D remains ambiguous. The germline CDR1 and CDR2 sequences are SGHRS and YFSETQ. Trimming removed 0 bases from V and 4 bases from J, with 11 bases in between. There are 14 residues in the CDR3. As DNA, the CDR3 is TGCGCCAGCAGCTTGGATCGAGCTGGATACGAGCAGTACTTC. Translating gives CASSLDRAGYEQYF.

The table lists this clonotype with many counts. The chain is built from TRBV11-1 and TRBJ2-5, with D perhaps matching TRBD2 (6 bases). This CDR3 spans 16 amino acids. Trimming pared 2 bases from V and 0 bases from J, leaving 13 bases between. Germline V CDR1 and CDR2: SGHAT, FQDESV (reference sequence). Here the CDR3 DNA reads TGTGCCAGCAGCTTACGGCGCGGGGCGTACCAAGAGACCCAGTACTTC. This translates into CASSLRRGAYQETQYF.

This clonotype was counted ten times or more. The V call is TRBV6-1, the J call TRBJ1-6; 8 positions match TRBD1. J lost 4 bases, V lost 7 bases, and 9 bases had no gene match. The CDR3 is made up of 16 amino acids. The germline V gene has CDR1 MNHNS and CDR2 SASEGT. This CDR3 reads CASTKGDRGYNSPLHF. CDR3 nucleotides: TGTGCCAGCACTAAGGGAGACAGGGGATATAATTCACCCCTCCACTTT.